What follows are 5 T cell receptor beta chains derived from one specimen sequenced in a study of blood T cell repertoires in COVID-19. Sequencing was performed with immunoSEQ multiplex PCR; in TCRdb, only in-frame clones are kept and a portion is missing. The repertoire consists of roughly 73,000 clones, with around 89% occurring once and the leading ten covering 1.3% to 1.5%. Sequences were obtained from peripheral blood. The source is a human donor in a cohort sampled during active COVID-19.

Only one count was recorded for this clone. The V gene is TRBV7-2, the J gene TRBJ2-3, with D uncertain. Germline assignment: CDR1 SGHTA and CDR2 FQGNSA. The CDR3 extends over 11 amino acids. With 5 bases removed from V and 6 bases from J, the gap between germline ends came to 6 bases. The CDR3 bases are TGTGCCAGCAGCCCCCGGGATACGCAGTATTTT. It specifies CASSPRDTQYF. The full variable domain, in which reference TRBV7-2 and TRBJ2-3 provide the parts outside the CDR3, is GAGVSQSPSNKVTEKGKDVELRCDPISGHTALYWYRQSLGQGLEFLIYFQGNSAPDKSGLPSDRFSAERTGGSVSTLTIQRTQQEDSAVYLCASSPRDTQYFGPGTRLTVL.

J is TRBJ1-2 and V is TRBV28; 9 bases match TRBD1. V lost 3 bases to trimming and J lost 4 bases; unmatched junction nucleotides: 6. CDR1 is MDHEN and CDR2 is SYDVKM in the germline V gene. The CDR3 length is 15 residues. The CDR3 DNA is TGTGCCAGCAGTTTCCGGGACAGGGTAACCTATGGCTACACCTTC. This codes for CASSFRDRVTYGYTF.

This clone was detected only once. The chain links TRBV29-1 to TRBJ2-1, with no clear D. CDR1 and CDR2 (germline): SQVTM, ANQGSEA. Trimming shortened V by 8 bases and J by 8 bases, and 10 bases separated the two germline ends. The CDR3 is 10 amino acids. CDR3 protein: CSFGVHEQFF. CDR3 sequence (DNA): TGCAGCTTTGGAGTCCATGAGCAGTTCTTC.

The chain uses TRBV24-1 and TRBJ1-5; no definite D call. V was pared by 8 bases and J by 0 bases, with 22 bases between. The length of the CDR3 is 18 residues. Germline lookup yields CDR1 KGHDR and CDR2 SFDVKD. The chain's CDR3 is CATTGLGRRVYSNQPQHF. DNA of the CDR3: TGTGCCACCACTGGCCTGGGGAGGCGGGTATATAGCAATCAGCCCCAGCATTTT.

This clone was detected once. The chain is built from TRBV29-1 and TRBJ2-1; TRBD2 agrees at 7 bases. The CDR3 length is 16 residues. Germline assignment: CDR1 SQVTM and CDR2 ANQGSEA. J gave up 0 bases and V 1 base, and 6 bases lay outside the gene matches. CDR3 DNA: TGCAGCGTTGAAGCCCGACTAGCCGGCTCCTACAATGAGCAGTTCTTC. This translates into CSVEARLAGSYNEQFF.